A single sample is the source of the 2 T cell receptor beta chains below, sequenced in a study of blood T cell repertoires in COVID-19. Repertoires were generated with immunoSEQ multiplex PCR, while TCRdb's copy carries only in-frame clones and drops some. The sample lists about 200,000 clones; 86% were seen once. Sequencing input: peripheral blood. The receptors come from a woman in her fifties or sixties with acute or convalescent COVID-19.

The chain recombines TRBV7-2 with TRBJ1-1; the D gene is possibly TRBD1 (6 bases). Germline CDR1 reads SGHTA; CDR2 reads FQGNSA. V was pared by 6 bases and J by 6 bases, with 11 bases between. The CDR3 sequence is 12 residues long. DNA for the CDR3: TGTGCCAGCAGACTGGACAGTGCTGAAGCTTTCTTT. Translating gives CASRLDSAEAFF.

The rearrangement joins TRBV7-2 to TRBJ2-7; 12 bases align to TRBD2. Germline V CDR1 and CDR2: SGHTA, FQGNSA. The CDR3 consists of 16 residues. With V trimmed by 5 bases and J by 6 bases, 11 bases remained unmatched. The CDR3 sequence is CASSLRTSGRSSEQYF. The CDR3 region has the DNA TGTGCCAGCAGCCTCCGTACTAGCGGGAGGTCGTCCGAGCAGTACTTC.